Below, 29 T cell receptor beta chains from the same sample are listed, as sequenced in a study of T cell responses to AZD1222 COVID-19 vaccine. The repertoire was sequenced with immunoSEQ multiplex PCR; TCRdb's copy has only in-frame clones and lacks some. The profile shows 150,000 to 180,000 clones, roughly nine tenths of them singletons. The material was peripheral blood, obtained on day 0 of AZD1222 vaccination. The receptors shown here come from an adult in good health.

The chain combines TRBV27 with TRBJ1-2; D unresolved. The V and J ends lost 6 bases and 4 bases respectively, with 15 bases between them. The CDR3 covers 14 residues. Germline CDR1 reads MNHEY; CDR2 reads SMNVEV (reference sequence). The CDR3 DNA is TGTGCCAGCAGCCCCCCGGGGAGCGTCTATGGCTACACCTTC. Amino acid sequence: CASSPPGSVYGYTF.

The chain has TRBV7-9 and TRBJ2-7; D remains unclear. The CDR3 covers 13 residues. V lost 2 bases and J 4 bases, leaving 9 bases between the germline ends. Germline V gives CDR1 SEHNR, CDR2 FQNEAQ (reference sequence). CDR3 nucleotide sequence: TGTGCCAGCAGCTTAATGTCGGGTTACGAGCAGTACTTC. Translating it yields CASSLMSGYEQYF.

The chain employs TRBV6-5 and TRBJ2-7; D gene unclear. CDR3 length equals 15 residues. CDR1 MNHEY and CDR2 SVGAGI come from the germline V gene. With 2 bases removed from V and 5 bases from J, the gap between germline ends came to 16 bases. In nucleotides, the CDR3 is TGTGCCAGCAGTTACAGCAGTTCACCTAATAACGAGCAGTACTTC. Encoded protein: CASSYSSSPNNEQYF.

The chain recombines TRBV11-3 with TRBJ2-3; D gene unclear. The CDR3 is made up of 14 amino acids. With 5 bases removed from V and 2 bases from J, the gap between germline ends came to 11 bases. Germline V lookup: CDR1 SGHNT, CDR2 YENEEA. CDR3: CASSLTTSTDTQYF. The CDR3 DNA reads TGTGCCAGCAGCCTAACCACCTCCACAGATACGCAGTATTTT.

The chain carries TRBV5-3 and TRBJ1-1; D gene uncertain. TRBV5-3 is classed as an ORF, of uncertain function. CDR3 length: 15 amino acids. V dropped 0 bases and J dropped 6 bases, with 15 bases sitting between them. The CDR3 DNA reads as TGTGCCAGAAGCTTGGGGGTAAAGGGAATCGCTGAAGCTTTCTTT. Protein sequence: CARSLGVKGIAEAFF.

The table lists this clone with a count of one. The V gene is TRBV2, the J gene TRBJ1-6, with D tentatively TRBD1 (6 bases). V was pared by 5 bases and J by 0 bases, with 8 bases between. The CDR3 sequence is 15 residues long. The V gene's germline CDR1 is SNHLY and CDR2 FYNNEI. CDR3 residues: CASSQGYSYNSPLHF. The CDR3 DNA reads as TGTGCCAGCAGTCAGGGGTACTCCTATAATTCACCCCTCCACTTT.

This clone was picked up a small number of times. This sequence joins TRBV21-1 and TRBJ1-1; the D call of TRBD1 is as the table states it, not checked on the DNA. TRBV21-1 has pseudogene status. There are 18 residues in the CDR3. The CDR3 reads CAPYKSKGWTGRDTEAFF. For the CDR3, the DNA is TGTGCCCCCTATAAAAGCAAAGGGTGGACAGGGCGGGATACTGAAGCTTTCTTT.

The V gene is TRBV4-2, the J gene TRBJ1-2; a possible D gene is TRBD1 (6 bases). V lost 1 base to trimming and J lost 6 bases, with 24 bases between them. This CDR3 is built from 18 residues. Germline lookup yields CDR1 LGHNA and CDR2 YNFKEQ. CDR3 region: CASSQVLITGKGEDGYTF. In DNA, the CDR3 is TGTGCCAGCAGCCAAGTCTTAATTACAGGGAAGGGGGAGGATGGCTACACCTTC.

The CDR3 sequence is CALRDSLRAYEQYF. The CDR3 bases are TGTGCCCTCAGGGATTCCCTACGGGCCTACGAGCAGTACTTC. V gene TRBV2 combines with J gene TRBJ2-7; D is perhaps TRBD1 (5 bases). The V gene lost 11 bases and the J gene lost 2 bases, with 19 bases spanning the gap. Germline assignment: CDR1 SNHLY and CDR2 FYNNEI. The length of the CDR3 is 14 residues.

The table lists this clone with a few counts. The V gene is TRBV7-9, the J gene TRBJ2-6, with TRBD1 identical over 11 bases. CDR1 is SEHNR, CDR2 FQNEAQ, per germline (reference sequence). The CDR3 extends over 18 amino acids. The V gene end was trimmed by 4 bases and the J gene end by 4 bases; junction bases not matched to a gene: 9. The CDR3 here is CASSSADRGQSGANVLTF. The CDR3 DNA reads TGTGCCAGCAGCTCTGCGGACAGGGGGCAGTCCGGGGCCAACGTCCTGACTTTC.

V gene TRBV5-1 combines with J gene TRBJ2-7; 10 bases match TRBD2. The germline gives CDR1 SGHRS, CDR2 YFSETQ. CDR3 length: 14 residues. Trimming took 5 bases from V and 3 from J; bases not matched to a gene: 5. CDR3 protein: CASRTGTSVYEQYF. The CDR3, as DNA: TGCGCCAGCAGGACCGGGACTAGCGTCTACGAGCAGTACTTC. The entire variable domain, with the rest obtained from reference TRBV5-1 and TRBJ2-7, is as follows: KAGVTQTPRYLIKTRGQQVTLSCSPISGHRSVSWYQQTPGQGLQFLFEYFSETQRNKGNFPGRFSGRQFSNSRSEMNVSTLELGDSALYLCASRTGTSVYEQYFGPGTRLTVT.

The chain recombines TRBV9 with TRBJ1-3; the match to TRBD1 covers 7 bases. Germline V gene sequence: CDR1 SGDLS, CDR2 YYNGEE. The CDR3 runs to 17 residues. Trimming cost V 2 bases and J 4 bases; bases outside gene matches: 12. CDR3 residues: CASSVTVPGQPGNTIYF. The DNA of the CDR3 is TGTGCCAGCAGCGTTACTGTACCGGGACAGCCAGGAAACACCATATATTTT.

The J gene is TRBJ2-7, the V gene TRBV20-1; D ambiguous. With 3 bases removed from V and 2 bases from J, the gap between germline ends came to 8 bases. CDR3 length: 12 amino acids. The germline V gene has CDR1 DFQATT and CDR2 SNEGSKA (reference sequence). CDR3 loop: CSASIAPYEQYF. The CDR3 DNA is TGCAGTGCTAGTATAGCCCCCTACGAGCAGTACTTC.

J is TRBJ1-5 and V is TRBV2, with 7 bases identical to TRBD1. J lost 5 bases, V lost 6 bases, and 4 bases had no gene match. Germline V CDR1 and CDR2: SNHLY, FYNNEI. The CDR3 length is 13 residues. The CDR3: CASSIDRDQPQHF. In DNA, the CDR3 is TGTGCCAGCAGCATAGACAGGGATCAGCCCCAGCATTTT.

Concerning this clone itself: Different DNA sequences within this sample yield the same CDR3. The chain is built from TRBV18 and TRBJ1-2; TRBD1 is a possible D gene (5 bases). This CDR3 comprises 13 residues. V was trimmed by 0 bases and J by 3 bases, leaving 5 bases between them. Germline loops: CDR1 KGHSH, CDR2 LQKENI. The CDR3 DNA is TGTGCCAGCTCACCACCGGGACACTATGGCTACACCTTC. It specifies CASSPPGHYGYTF.

This sequence joins TRBV7-2 and TRBJ2-6, with no clear D. The CDR3 loop spans 13 amino acids. Germline CDR1 reads SGHTA; CDR2 reads FQGNSA. The V end was cut by 3 bases, the J end by 4 bases, with 4 bases between. CDR3 nucleotides: TGTGCCAGCAGCTTTATGGGGGCCAACGTCCTGACTTTC. This sequence encodes CASSFMGANVLTF.

The chain is built from TRBV9 and TRBJ2-3, with D perhaps matching TRBD1 or TRBD2 (6 bases each). The germline gives CDR1 SGDLS, CDR2 YYNGEE. The CDR3 spans 18 residues. V lost 1 base and J 8 bases, leaving 26 bases between the germline ends. The CDR3 region has the DNA TGTGCCAGCAGCGTAAATCCCGGGACTTGGGGTGAGGGGGTTACGCAGTATTTT. Translated: CASSVNPGTWGEGVTQYF.

This sequence joins TRBV19 and TRBJ1-6, with 7 bases fitting TRBD1. CDR3 length: 14 residues. J gave up 6 bases and V 6 bases, and 5 bases lay outside the gene matches. Germline CDR1 reads LNHDA; CDR2 reads SQIVND (reference sequence). CDR3 coding DNA: TGTGCCAGTAGCACTGACAGGGCTAATTCACCCCTCCACTTT. Translating it yields CASSTDRANSPLHF.

The V call is TRBV2, the J call TRBJ1-2; TRBD1 might be the D (6 bases). Trimming stripped 7 bases from V and 5 bases from J, with 20 bases between. This CDR3 region has 15 residues. Germline V gene lookup returns CDR1 SNHLY and CDR2 FYNNEI. CDR3 in amino acids: CASTGGEGGWYGYTF. For the CDR3, the DNA is TGTGCCAGCACCGGGGGGGAAGGGGGTTGGTATGGCTACACCTTC.

V usage is TRBV30 and J usage is TRBJ1-2; D uncertain. This CDR3 region has 12 residues. Looked up from germline, CDR1 is GTSNPN and CDR2 is SVGIG (reference sequence). V lost 0 bases and J 4 bases, leaving 6 bases between the germline ends. Written as DNA, the CDR3 is TGTGCCTGGAGTGTATTCGGCTATGGCTACACCTTC. This encodes CAWSVFGYGYTF.

This clone was seen only once. The chain carries TRBV6-5 and TRBJ1-4; D remains ambiguous. The CDR3 is 14 residues long. V lost 6 bases, J lost 4 bases, and 12 bases lay in between. Germline V lookup: CDR1 MNHEY, CDR2 SVGAGI. This CDR3 is CASSHGSLNEKLFF. CDR3 DNA: TGTGCCAGCAGCCACGGGTCCCTTAATGAAAAACTGTTTTTT.

The chain couples TRBV12-5 to TRBJ2-1; 7 bases are shared with TRBD2. This CDR3 comprises 17 residues. Germline CDR1 and CDR2: LGHNT and FRNRAP. V lost 3 bases and J lost 7; bases outside the gene matches: 15. CDR3 sequence reads: CASGFSAGTKGWNEQFF. In DNA, the CDR3 is TGTGCTAGTGGTTTCTCGGCCGGGACTAAGGGTTGGAATGAGCAGTTCTTC.

The chain has TRBV15 and TRBJ2-1; 8 nucleotides align to TRBD1. CDR3 length: 16 residues. With 3 bases clipped from V and 7 bases from J, the junction kept 11 bases outside the gene matches. CDR1 and CDR2 (germline): LNHNV, YYDKDF (reference sequence). DNA of the CDR3: TGTGCCACCAGCAGGGGATCAGGGGGCGCTGGGAATGAGCAGTTCTTC. This codes for CATSRGSGGAGNEQFF.

The chain combines TRBV5-1 with TRBJ2-1, with D tentatively TRBD1 (6 bases). This CDR3 is 13 amino acids long. Trimming cost V 6 bases and J 0 bases, with 7 bases left between them. Germline V gives CDR1 SGHRS, CDR2 YFSETQ. CDR3 region: CASNRDSYNEQFF. The CDR3 DNA sequence: TGCGCCAGCAACAGGGACTCCTACAATGAGCAGTTCTTC.

The chain couples TRBV5-1 to TRBJ2-5, with TRBD2 matching over 9 bases. Germline V gene data show CDR1 as SGHRS and CDR2 as YFSETQ. Losses at the gene ends were 7 bases for V and 3 bases for J; bases not matched to a gene: 7. This CDR3 has 14 residues. CDR3 sequence (DNA): TGCGCCAGCCGAAGCGGGGGGACCAAAGAGACCCAGTACTTC. Residues: CASRSGGTKETQYF.

The chain carries TRBV7-9 and TRBJ2-1; D possibly uses TRBD1 or TRBD2 (5 bases each). Germline lookup yields CDR1 SEHNR and CDR2 FQNEAQ (reference sequence). The ends were cut back, 5 bases at V and 5 bases at J, with 22 bases in the middle. This CDR3 has 17 amino acids. The CDR3 reads CASSLGPPRGIHNEQFF. The CDR3 bases are TGTGCCAGCAGCCTTGGGCCCCCGAGGGGTATTCACAATGAGCAGTTCTTC.

The CDR3 DNA reads TGTGCCAGCAGTTACTCGAGGTTTGGAGGGACAGATACGCAGTATTTT. Translated: CASSYSRFGGTDTQYF. The chain couples TRBV6-5 to TRBJ2-3, with D maybe TRBD2 (6 bases). The CDR3 loop spans 16 amino acids. Germline loops: CDR1 MNHEY, CDR2 SVGAGI. Deletions cut 0 bases from V and 3 bases from J, with 13 bases between.

The genes are TRBV6-5 and TRBJ2-7; D uncertain. Trimming stripped 6 bases from V and 7 bases from J, with 10 bases between. The CDR3 has 11 residues. Per germline, CDR1 MNHEY and CDR2 SVGAGI. The CDR3 sequence is CASRSDGEQYF. CDR3 bases: TGTGCCAGCAGGTCGGACGGAGAGCAGTACTTC.

About this clone: A read error may account for a junction end that differs from germline. V gene TRBV13 combines with J gene TRBJ2-2; D not resolved. The CDR3 has 12 residues. CDR1 and CDR2 from the germline V gene are PRHDT and FYEKMQ (reference sequence). CDR3 residues: CASSLGLGELFF. CDR3 nucleotides: TGTGCCAGCAGCCTAGGGCTCGGGGAGCTGTTTTTT. Variable domain in full (rest from reference TRBV13 and TRBJ2-2): AAGVIQSPRHLIKEKRETATLKCYPIPRHDTVYWYQQGPGQDPQFLISFYEKMQSDKGSIPDRFSAQQFSDYHSELNMSSLELGDSALYFCASSLGLGELFFGEGSRLTVL.